Below are 3 T cell receptor beta chains sequenced from a single sample in a study of shared clonotypes between healthy human individuals. Naivety among CD8 cells was defined by CD45RO negativity and positive CCR7 selection, thereby excluding terminally differentiated effector memory CD45RA+ cells. TCRdb's table, derived via immunoSEQ multiplex PCR, lists solely in-frame clones and lacks some. The sample lists about 1,800,000 clones; 85% to 95% were seen once. Sequenced sample: naive CD8+ T cells sorted from blood. The receptors were sampled from a man between 18 and 29 years old in good health.

The CDR3 nucleotides read TGTGCCAGCAGCTTTGGGACCTCCACCGGGGAGCTGTTTTTT. It is translated as CASSFGTSTGELFF. The chain combines TRBV7-9 with TRBJ2-2; the D call may be TRBD1 or TRBD2 (5 bases each). The CDR3 sequence is 14 residues long. Germline V CDR1 and CDR2: SEHNR, FQNEAQ (reference sequence). V was clipped by 3 bases and J by 4 bases, with 9 bases between them.

The chain uses TRBV6-1 and TRBJ2-7; D may be TRBD2 (6 bases). This CDR3 contains 15 residues. Germline values: CDR1 MNHNS, CDR2 SASEGT. Deletions cut 6 bases from V and 3 bases from J, with 18 bases between. The CDR3 here is CASRPTERVDYEQYF. In DNA, the CDR3 is TGTGCCAGCAGACCCACGGAGCGGGTAGACTACGAGCAGTACTTC.

Turning to this clone: Other DNA sequences within the sample encode an identical CDR3. V is TRBV27 and J is TRBJ2-7, with TRBD1 matching 7 bases. Germline CDR1 and CDR2: MNHEY and SMNVEV (reference sequence). The ends lost 5 bases at V and 3 bases at J; junction bases unmatched: 7. The CDR3 has 14 amino acids. The CDR3 bases are TGTGCCAGCAGTCTCTTCCGGGACAGCTACGAGCAGTACTTC. Translating it yields CASSLFRDSYEQYF.